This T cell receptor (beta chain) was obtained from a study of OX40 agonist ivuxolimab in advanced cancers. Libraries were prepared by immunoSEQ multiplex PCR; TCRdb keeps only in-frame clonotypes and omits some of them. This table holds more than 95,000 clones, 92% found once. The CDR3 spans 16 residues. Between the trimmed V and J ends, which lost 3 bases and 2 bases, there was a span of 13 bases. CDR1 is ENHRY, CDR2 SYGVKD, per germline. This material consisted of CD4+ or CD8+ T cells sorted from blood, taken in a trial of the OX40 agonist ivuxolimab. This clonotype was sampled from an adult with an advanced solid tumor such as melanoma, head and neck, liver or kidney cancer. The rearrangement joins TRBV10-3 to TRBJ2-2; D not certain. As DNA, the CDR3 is TGTGCCATCAGTGAAGCCACAGCACCCAACACCGGGGAGCTGTTTTTT. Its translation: CAISEATAPNTGELFF.